This entry lists 8 T cell receptor beta chains sequenced from one sample in a study of T cells after yellow fever vaccination. TCRdb re-called the 5' RACE reads with MiXCR, one entry per CDR3 protein. The sample consists of around 550,000 distinct CDR3 sequences, roughly 21% of them appearing once. The source material was PBMCs, sampled 15 days after the yellow fever booster vaccination. The receptors were sampled from a man under 40 who received the YFV17D yellow fever vaccine.

This clonotype occurred a few times. The V call is TRBV18, the J call TRBJ2-1; weak D call: TRBD2 (7 bases). CDR3 length: 13 residues. CDR1 and CDR2 (germline): KGHSH, LQKENI. Trimming took off 6 bases at V and 9 bases at J, with 15 bases between the two ends. The CDR3 DNA follows: TGTGCCAGCTCGAAGGGAGGGGGATCTGAGCAGTTCTTC. Translating it yields CASSKGGGSEQFF. The full variable domain, rest sourced from reference TRBV18 and TRBJ2-1, is NAGVMQNPRHLVRRRGQEARLRCSPMKGHSHVYWYRQLPEEGLKFMVYLQKENIIDESGMPKERFSAEFPKEGPSILRIQQVVRGDSAAYFCASSKGGGSEQFFGPGTRLTVL.

This rearrangement joins TRBV29-1 to TRBJ2-1; D is unclear. Germline loops: CDR1 SQVTM, CDR2 ANQGSEA. The CDR3 runs 12 residues. V was cut by 2 bases and J by 7 bases, with 9 bases left in between. CDR3 in amino acids: CSVEKWANEQFF. The DNA of the CDR3 is TGCAGCGTTGAAAAGTGGGCTAATGAGCAGTTCTTC.

This clonotype was seen only a few times. The chain carries TRBV20-1 and TRBJ1-5, with TRBD1 matching 8 bases. Germline-derived CDR1 and CDR2 are DFQATT and SNEGSKA (reference sequence). The CDR3 is made up of 12 amino acids. This chain's CDR3 is CSAGTGDQPQHF. The CDR3 DNA follows: TGCAGCGCCGGGACAGGAGATCAGCCCCAGCATTTT.

This chain links TRBV6-2 or TRBV6-3 with TRBJ2-5, with 7 bases matching TRBD1. CDR3 length: 17 residues. Germline V CDR1 and CDR2: MNHEY, SVGEGT. V trimming: 2 bases; J trimming: 5 bases; junction bases outside the gene matches: 14. The CDR3 sequence is CASSYRDSRFSDETQYF. The CDR3 DNA reads TGTGCCAGCAGTTACCGGGACAGCAGATTCTCGGATGAGACCCAGTACTTC.

At least ten counts were recorded for this clonotype. This chain joins TRBV12-3 or TRBV12-4 and TRBJ2-7; D is uncertain. This CDR3 region has 11 residues. The V end lost 6 bases, the J end lost 7 bases, and 10 bases lay between the germline ends. The CDR3 bases are TGTGCCAGCAGCCAATTGGGGGAGCAGTACTTC. It specifies CASSQLGEQYF.

The sample holds a few counts of this clonotype. The chain has TRBV7-8 and TRBJ2-1; TRBD1 aligns across 9 bases. Germline-derived CDR1 and CDR2 are SGHVS and FQNEAQ. CDR3 length: 12 residues. The junction had 5 bases not matched to a gene; V was cut back by 6 bases and J by 11 bases. The CDR3 DNA sequence: TGTGCCAGCAGTAAACAGGGGGCGCAGCAGTTCTTC. Amino acid sequence: CASSKQGAQQFF.

The table lists this clonotype with many counts. The chain is built from TRBV5-1 and TRBJ2-7; 7 bases fit TRBD2. The CDR3 is 12 residues long. Unmatched junction bases numbered 3, after V lost 3 bases and J lost 6 bases. Germline loops: CDR1 SGHRS, CDR2 YFSETQ. CDR3 amino acids: CASSWTGGEQYF. The DNA of the CDR3 is TGCGCCAGCAGCTGGACGGGGGGCGAGCAGTACTTC.

The table lists this clonotype with a few counts. This rearrangement joins TRBV3-1 to TRBJ2-7; 10 nucleotides agree with TRBD2. The CDR3 has 14 residues. Germline V lookup: CDR1 LGHDT, CDR2 YNNKEL (reference sequence). V lost 3 bases to trimming and J lost 7 bases; unmatched junction nucleotides: 6. In DNA form, the CDR3 reads TGTGCCAGCAGCCAGCTAGCGGGAGTGGATGAGCAGTACTTC. Its translation is CASSQLAGVDEQYF.